The rows below give T cell receptor beta chains drawn from one sample of a study of Graves' ophthalmopathy and Graves' hyperthyroidism. TCRdb fed the multiplex PCR reads into MiXCR, producing one record per CDR3 protein. The sample consists of about 400,000 distinct CDR3 sequences, about 17% of them appearing once. The sample taken for sequencing was peripheral blood. Receptors were obtained from a woman between 18 and 30 years old with Graves' ophthalmopathy. Both conserved end residues are part of each CDR3. Fields, in order: D gene, J gene, clone size, V gene, CDR3 DNA, CDR3 protein. D genes are given only for firm matches. Not all rows give a size; the values are once, few, many and, for expanded clones, a class.

. | TRBJ2-5 | many | TRBV20-1 | TGCAGTGCTCCCCGACAGGGAGGGCAAGAGACCCAGTACTTC | CSAPRQGGQETQYF
. | TRBJ1-3 | many | TRBV12-3/TRBV12-4 | TGTGCCAGCAGTTTAGGGGGGTCTGATATCTCTGGAAACACCATATATTTT | CASSLGGSDISGNTIYF
. | TRBJ1-5 | many | TRBV12-3/TRBV12-4 | TGTGCCAGCAGGAGACAGGGCAATCAGCCCCAGCATTTT | CASRRQGNQPQHF
. | TRBJ1-6 | . | TRBV18 | TGTGCCAGCTCTGCGACCCTTTCACCCCTCCACTTT | CASSATLSPLHF
TRBD1 | TRBJ1-2 | many | TRBV18 | TGTGCCAGCTCACCGCTGGGACAGGCTCTCTATGGCTACACCTTC | CASSPLGQALYGYTF
. | TRBJ1-2 | many | TRBV19 | TGTGCCAGTAGTCCTGGATCGGCCTATGGCTACACCTTC | CASSPGSAYGYTF
. | TRBJ1-1 | many | TRBV19 | TGTGCCAGTAGTATTAGAGACATGAACACTGAAGCTTTCTTT | CASSIRDMNTEAFF
TRBD2 | TRBJ2-5 | . | TRBV7-3 | TGTGCCAGCAGTGCCATGACGGGAGGGTTGGGGACCCAGTACTTC | CASSAMTGGLGTQYF
. | TRBJ2-7 | many | TRBV20-1 | TGCAGTGCTGGGGGCCCTCCCAACGAGCAGTACTTC | CSAGGPPNEQYF
. | TRBJ1-1 | many | TRBV4-1 | TGCGCCAGCAGCCAAGGACTAGGGGCGACGGGCACTGAAGCTTTCTTT | CASSQGLGATGTEAFF
TRBD1 | TRBJ2-7 | . | TRBV6-1 | TGTGCCAGAACGGACAGGTGCTACGAGCAGTACTTC | CARTDRCYEQYF
TRBD1 | TRBJ1-5 | many | TRBV6-5 | TGTGCCAGCAAGGGGACAGGGGATCAGCCCCAGCATTTT | CASKGTGDQPQHF
. | TRBJ2-2 | many | TRBV19 | TGTGCCAGTAGTACCCGAACCGGGGAGCTGTTTTTT | CASSTRTGELFF
. | TRBJ1-1 | . | TRBV6-1 | TGTGCCAGCAGTCCGACAGTTTTACGCGCTTTCTTT | CASSPTVLRAFF
TRBD1 | TRBJ1-6 | . | TRBV11-3 | TGTGCCAGCAGCCAGGACAGGGGTTCACCCCTCCACTTT | CASSQDRGSPLHF
. | TRBJ1-5 | . | TRBV11-2 | TGTGCCAGCAGCTTAGTGATAGGGCAGCCCCAGCATTTT | CASSLVIGQPQHF
. | TRBJ2-6 | many | TRBV5-1 | TGCGCCAGCAGCCCGGACAGGGCCAACGTCCTGACTTTC | CASSPDRANVLTF
. | TRBJ1-2 | many | TRBV7-2 | TGTGCCAGCAGCTTAGTGTTCAATAACTATGGCTACACCTTC | CASSLVFNNYGYTF
TRBD1 | TRBJ1-5 | many | TRBV7-2 | TGTGCCAGCAGCCGGCGGGCAGGGGGCGATCAGCCCCAGCATTTT | CASSRRAGGDQPQHF
. | TRBJ2-7 | many | TRBV7-6 | TGTGCCAGCAGCTCCTCAGGGGTGTTTTCCTACGAGCAGTACTTC | CASSSSGVFSYEQYF
. | TRBJ2-7 | many | TRBV6-1 | TGTGCCAGCACCTCGGGATCCTTGGGGCAGTACTTC | CASTSGSLGQYF
TRBD1 | TRBJ1-2 | many | TRBV9 | TGTGCCAGCAGCGTAGGGACAGGGGATGAGGCCAACTATGGCTACACCTTC | CASSVGTGDEANYGYTF
. | TRBJ2-7 | many | TRBV19 | TGTGCCAGTAGTATAGAGGGGTCCTACGAGCAGTACTTC | CASSIEGSYEQYF
. | TRBJ1-6 | many | TRBV18 | TGTGCCAGCTCAAGCCTCGGGACGGGGAGGAGTTCACCCCTCCACTTT | CASSSLGTGRSSPLHF
TRBD1 | TRBJ1-6 | . | TRBV6-2/TRBV6-3 | TGTGCGATACGGGACTCGGACAGGGGAAATTCACCCCTCCACTTT | CAIRDSDRGNSPLHF
TRBD1 | TRBJ2-5 | . | TRBV7-2 | TGTGCCAGCAGCTTAGCTCCGGGACAGGGAATGACAGAGACCCAGTACTTC | CASSLAPGQGMTETQYF
TRBD2 | TRBJ2-5 | many | TRBV7-2 | TGTGCCAGCAGCTTCGGAGCGGGAGGGGAGACCCAGTACTTC | CASSFGAGGETQYF
. | TRBJ2-7 | many | TRBV27 | TGTGCCAGCAGTTTATACCACTTAACCAACGAGCAGTACTTC | CASSLYHLTNEQYF
TRBD2 | TRBJ2-5 | . | TRBV6-2/TRBV6-3 | TGTGCCAGCAGCCATCGGACTAGCGGGACCGGGGAGACCCAGTACTTC | CASSHRTSGTGETQYF
TRBD1 | TRBJ1-1 | many | TRBV3-1 | TGTGCCAGCAGCCGTGCCCGAAGGACAGGGGGAAGGAACACTGAAGCTTTCTTT | CASSRARRTGGRNTEAFF
. | TRBJ2-2 | many | TRBV6-2/TRBV6-3 | TGTGCCAGCAGTTACTCGAGTAGGGTCACCGGGGAGCTGTTTTTT | CASSYSSRVTGELFF
. | TRBJ2-7 | . | TRBV6-2/TRBV6-3 | TGTGCCAGCAGTCCCCTCGGGTGGGTCTACGAGCAGTACTTC | CASSPLGWVYEQYF
. | TRBJ1-5 | many | TRBV20-1 | TGCAGTGCTAGAGATGGGGGTAGGATGGGCAATCAGCCCCAGCATTTT | CSARDGGRMGNQPQHF
TRBD1 | TRBJ2-7 | . | TRBV6-5 | TGTGCCAGCAGTTCCCACCGGACAGGGGAAGTGGACGAGCAGTACTTC | CASSSHRTGEVDEQYF
TRBD2 | TRBJ2-4 | many | TRBV5-1 | TGCGCCAGCAGCCCACCAGCGGGAGGGCCAGGAAACATTCAGTACTTC | CASSPPAGGPGNIQYF
TRBD1 | TRBJ2-7 | many | TRBV28 | TGTGCCAGCTGGGGGACAGTCGGGGCCGAGCAGTACTTC | CASWGTVGAEQYF
TRBD1 | TRBJ1-2 | many | TRBV27 | TGTGCCAGCAGTAGGGGACAGGGTAATGGCTACACCTTC | CASSRGQGNGYTF
TRBD2 | TRBJ2-7 | many | TRBV27 | TGTGCCAGCAGTTTAGCTAGCGGGAGAGGGTACGAGCAGTACTTC | CASSLASGRGYEQYF
. | TRBJ1-1 | many | TRBV28 | TGTGCCAGCAGCCGACCCCCCTCGGTGGACACTGAAGCTTTCTTT | CASSRPPSVDTEAFF
TRBD2 | TRBJ2-5 | once | TRBV15 | TGTGCCACCAGCTTAAACGGGGGGGAGACCCAGTACTTC | CATSLNGGETQYF
. | TRBJ2-7 | many | TRBV27 | TGTGCCAGCAGCAGGGACCGCCGACCCTCCTACGAGCAGTACTTC | CASSRDRRPSYEQYF
TRBD2 | TRBJ2-2 | many | TRBV29-1 | TGCAGCGTTTGCCCCCCGGGGGGGGTCGGGGAGCTGTTTTTT | CSVCPPGGVGELFF
. | TRBJ2-6 | many | TRBV6-2/TRBV6-3 | TGTGCCAGCAGTTACGACCCGGGCCGCAACGTCCTGACTTTC | CASSYDPGRNVLTF
. | TRBJ2-7 | . | TRBV6-2/TRBV6-3 | TGTGCCAGCGCGGCGGATCCCTACGAGCAGTACTTC | CASAADPYEQYF
. | TRBJ1-5 | many | TRBV6-2/TRBV6-3 | TGTGCCAGCAGACTAACAGGGAACAATCAGCCCCAGCATTTT | CASRLTGNNQPQHF
TRBD1 | TRBJ2-7 | many | TRBV6-2/TRBV6-3 | TGTGCCAGCAGACGCCAGGGGGTCCCCTACGAGCAGTACTTC | CASRRQGVPYEQYF
. | TRBJ1-6 | . | TRBV7-2 | TGTGCCAGCAGCCGGCGGGCCCTAAATTCACCCCTCCACTTT | CASSRRALNSPLHF
. | TRBJ2-7 | many | TRBV7-8 | TGTGCCAGCAGCCGCCCCGGGACAACAATGAGGGAGCAGTACTTC | CASSRPGTTMREQYF
. | TRBJ1-1 | many | TRBV6-5 | TGTGCCAGCAATATGAGACCCCAGAACACTGAAGCTTTCTTT | CASNMRPQNTEAFF
. | TRBJ2-7 | many | TRBV20-1 | TGCAGTGCTAGAGGAAGCGAGCAGTACTTC | CSARGSEQYF
. | TRBJ2-7 | many | TRBV18 | TGTGCCAGCTCACCACCGGCGAGTACCTACGAGCAGTACTTC | CASSPPASTYEQYF
TRBD1 | TRBJ1-1 | few | TRBV29-1 | TGCAGCGTGTCCTTGGGACAGGGGAACACTGAAGCTTTCTTT | CSVSLGQGNTEAFF
. | TRBJ2-2 | . | TRBV7-2 | TGTGCCAGCAGCTTACAGCCAGGGAGGGAGCTGTTTTTT | CASSLQPGRELFF
. | TRBJ2-6 | few | TRBV6-1 | TGTGCCAGCAACCTCCCTGGGGCCAACGTCCTGACTTTC | CASNLPGANVLTF
. | TRBJ1-2 | . | TRBV28 | TGTGCCAGCATCACGACATTGAGGGGCCCTAACTATGGCTACACCTTC | CASITTLRGPNYGYTF
. | TRBJ2-7 | many | TRBV6-1 | TGTGCCAGCAGTACACTCCGGACCGGATCACGGGCATACGAGCAGTACTTC | CASSTLRTGSRAYEQYF
. | TRBJ1-3 | many | TRBV6-1 | TGTGCCAGCAGTGACGAGCGCCAAGGAAACACCATATATTTT | CASSDERQGNTIYF
. | TRBJ1-6 | many | TRBV19 | TGTGCCAGTAGCCGGGAGCTCTATAATTCACCCCTCCACTTT | CASSRELYNSPLHF
TRBD2 | TRBJ2-5 | many | TRBV20-1 | TGCAGTGCTGGCCGACTAGCGGGAGGAGGGGAGACCCAGTACTTC | CSAGRLAGGGETQYF
. | TRBJ2-5 | few | TRBV5-1 | TGCGCCAGCAGCTCGAGGGGGGGCGGAGAGACCCAGTACTTC | CASSSRGGGETQYF